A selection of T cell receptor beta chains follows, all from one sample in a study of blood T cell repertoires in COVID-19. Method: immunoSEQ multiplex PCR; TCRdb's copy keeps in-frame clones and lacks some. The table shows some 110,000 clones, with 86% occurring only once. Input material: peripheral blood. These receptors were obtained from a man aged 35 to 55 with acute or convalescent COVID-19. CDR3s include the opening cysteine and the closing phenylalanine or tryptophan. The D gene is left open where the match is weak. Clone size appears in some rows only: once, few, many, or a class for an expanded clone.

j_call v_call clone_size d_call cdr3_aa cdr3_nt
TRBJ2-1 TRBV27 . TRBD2 CASSLRSGRTNEQFF TGTGCCAGCAGTTTGAGGAGCGGGAGGACCAATGAGCAGTTCTTC
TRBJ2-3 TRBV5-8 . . CASSEAWGADTQYF TGTGCCAGCAGCGAGGCGTGGGGCGCAGATACGCAGTATTTT
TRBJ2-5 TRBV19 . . CASSITQGPRETQYF TGTGCCAGTAGTATAACTCAAGGTCCTAGGGAGACCCAGTACTTC
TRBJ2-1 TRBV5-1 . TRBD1 CASGNAGTGKYEQFF TGCGCCAGCGGTAACGCGGGGACAGGGAAATATGAGCAGTTCTTC
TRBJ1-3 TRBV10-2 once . CASSESSGLGNTIYF TGCGCCAGCAGTGAGTCCTCAGGGCTAGGAAACACCATATATTTT
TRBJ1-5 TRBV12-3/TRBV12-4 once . CASSPGHSRPQHF TGTGCCAGCAGTCCGGGACACAGCAGGCCCCAGCATTTT
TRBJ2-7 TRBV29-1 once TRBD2 CSVEASGMGYEQYF TGCAGCGTTGAAGCTAGCGGCATGGGGTACGAGCAGTACTTC
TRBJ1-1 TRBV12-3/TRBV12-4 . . CASRISRGTEAFF TGTGCCAGCAGGATCAGCAGGGGCACTGAAGCTTTCTTT
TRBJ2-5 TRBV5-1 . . CASSRRTQGQETQYF TGCGCCAGCAGCAGAAGGACGCAGGGCCAAGAGACCCAGTACTTC
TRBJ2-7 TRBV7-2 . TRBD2 CASSLSSLADYEQYF TGTGCCAGCAGCTTGTCCTCTCTAGCGGACTACGAGCAGTACTTC
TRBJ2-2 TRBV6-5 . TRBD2 CATQRGNTGELFF TGTGCCACCCAGCGGGGGAACACCGGGGAGCTGTTTTTT
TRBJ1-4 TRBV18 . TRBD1 CASSGTGREKLFF TGTGCCAGCTCAGGGACAGGACGTGAAAAACTGTTTTTT
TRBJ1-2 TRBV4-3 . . CASSQEMEKNYGYTF TGCGCCAGCAGCCAAGAGATGGAGAAGAACTATGGCTACACCTTC
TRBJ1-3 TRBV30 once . CAWSVPSTSGNTIYF TGTGCCTGGAGTGTACCAAGCACCTCTGGAAACACCATATATTTT
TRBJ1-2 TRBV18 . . CASSPGTLNYGYTF TGTGCCAGCTCGCCCGGGACTCTCAACTATGGCTACACCTTC
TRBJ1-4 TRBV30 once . CAWSHVAGGNEKLFF TGTGCCTGGAGTCACGTGGCAGGAGGTAATGAAAAACTGTTTTTT
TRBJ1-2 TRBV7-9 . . CASSLIGETYGYTF TGTGCCAGCAGCTTAATCGGAGAAACGTATGGCTACACCTTC
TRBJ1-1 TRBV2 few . CASSVTGTEAFF TGTGCCAGCAGTGTGACGGGGACTGAAGCTTTCTTT
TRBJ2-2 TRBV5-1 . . CASSLATGSDTGELFF TGCGCCAGCAGCTTGGCGACGGGGTCGGACACCGGGGAGCTGTTTTTT
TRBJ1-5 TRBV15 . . CATSWTESNQPQHF TGTGCCACCAGCTGGACAGAAAGCAATCAGCCCCAGCATTTT
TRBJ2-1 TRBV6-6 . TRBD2 CASSQSRGWAGESNEQFF TGTGCCAGCAGTCAAAGCCGGGGGTGGGCGGGAGAAAGTAATGAGCAGTTCTTC
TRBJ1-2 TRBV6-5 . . CASSYAGDYGYTF TGTGCCAGCAGTTACGCCGGGGATTACGGCTACACCTTC
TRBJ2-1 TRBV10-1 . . CASGEGLIFSYNEQFF TGCGCCAGCGGGGAAGGACTTATATTCTCCTACAATGAGCAGTTCTTC
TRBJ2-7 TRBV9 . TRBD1 CASSVVGTGFDEQYF TGTGCCAGCAGCGTAGTCGGGACAGGGTTCGACGAGCAGTACTTC